Below are 20 T cell receptor beta chains sequenced from a single sample in a study of blood T cell repertoires in COVID-19. Using immunoSEQ multiplex PCR, the repertoire was profiled, and TCRdb retains in-frame clones only, with some absent. The repertoire holds about 150,000 clones, with approximately 80% as singletons. Sequences were obtained from peripheral blood. These receptors came from a woman between 45 and 65 years old with acute or convalescent COVID-19.

The chain combines TRBV4-2 with TRBJ1-5; possibly TRBD1 for D (5 bases). V lost 0 bases and J 4 bases, leaving 10 bases between the germline ends. This CDR3 has 15 amino acids. Germline V gene data show CDR1 as LGHNA and CDR2 as YNFKEQ. The CDR3 DNA sequence: TGTGCCAGCAGCCAAGATATCGGGGGGAATCAGCCCCAGCATTTT. As protein: CASSQDIGGNQPQHF.

The rearrangement uses TRBV4-3 and TRBJ1-1; no reliable D call. Trimming cost V 0 bases and J 1 base, with 9 bases left between them. In germline, CDR1 is LGHNA, CDR2 YSLEER. This CDR3 region has 15 residues. The CDR3 loop is CASSQDIRRNTEAFF. CDR3 nucleotides: TGCGCCAGCAGCCAAGATATTCGCAGGAACACTGAAGCTTTCTTT.

This clone has more than one count but fewer than ten. The CDR3 sequence is CASSLKGWGYGYTF. In nucleotides, the CDR3 is TGTGCCAGCAGCTTGAAGGGGTGGGGCTATGGCTACACCTTC. The gene calls are TRBV5-4 and TRBJ1-2, with D perhaps TRBD1 (5 bases). Between the trimmed V and J ends, which lost 1 base and 4 bases, there was a span of 11 bases. This CDR3 region has 14 residues. From germline, CDR1 is SGHNT and CDR2 YYREEE (reference sequence).

The rearrangement links TRBV19 to TRBJ2-7; no definite D call. CDR1 is LNHDA and CDR2 is SQIVND in the germline V gene (reference sequence). V lost 5 bases to trimming and J lost 4 bases, with 12 bases between them. This CDR3 region has 13 residues. CDR3 region: CASSAAYRYEQYF. For the CDR3, the DNA is TGTGCCAGTAGTGCCGCTTACAGATACGAGCAGTACTTC.

This chain uses TRBV7-2 with TRBJ1-3; D is unresolved. The V and J ends lost 1 base and 0 bases respectively, with 7 bases between them. CDR1 and CDR2 (germline): SGHTA, FQGNSA. The CDR3 is 15 residues long. Written as DNA, the CDR3 is TGTGCCAGCAGCTTAGTTGGCAACTCTGGAAACACCATATATTTT. Translation gives CASSLVGNSGNTIYF.

The rearrangement joins TRBV7-2 to TRBJ2-7, with 7 bases that match TRBD1. CDR3 length: 17 residues. CDR1 is SGHTA and CDR2 is FQGNSA in the germline V gene. J lost 5 bases, V lost 4 bases, and 17 bases had no gene match. Here the CDR3 DNA reads TGTGCCAGCAGCTCGGGGAAAGACAGGGTCGGGCCCAACGAGCAGTACTTC. This codes for CASSSGKDRVGPNEQYF.

The chain couples TRBV5-1 to TRBJ2-7; a weak D match, TRBD2 (6 bases). The length of the CDR3 is 15 residues. Germline CDR1 SGHRS, CDR2 YFSETQ. Trimming removed 7 bases at V and 0 bases at J, with 17 bases between. CDR3 coding DNA: TGCGCCAGCCGCACCGGGAGTTTTAGCTCCTACGAGCAGTACTTC. Translated, it gives CASRTGSFSSYEQYF.

This chain links TRBV29-1 with TRBJ2-7; 10 bases are shared with TRBD1. After removal of 2 bases from V and 2 bases from J, the junction contained 3 bases not matched to a gene. The CDR3 is 14 residues long. Germline loops: CDR1 SQVTM, CDR2 ANQGSEA. The CDR3 coding sequence is TGCAGCGTTGAAACCGGGACAGGGGCCTACGAGCAGTACTTC. This translates into CSVETGTGAYEQYF.

The chain uses TRBV9 and TRBJ2-5; D is uncertain. CDR1 and CDR2 (germline): SGDLS, YYNGEE. This CDR3 spans 14 amino acids. V was cut by 0 bases and J by 2 bases, with 8 bases left in between. CDR3 region: CASSVAVLQETQYF. Here the CDR3 DNA reads TGTGCCAGCAGCGTAGCAGTGTTGCAAGAGACCCAGTACTTC. Filled out from reference TRBV9 and TRBJ2-5, the complete variable domain reads DSGVTQTPKHLITATGQRVTLRCSPRSGDLSVYWYQQSLDQGLQFLIQYYNGEERAKGNILERFSAQQFPDLHSELNLSSLELGDSALYFCASSVAVLQETQYFGPGTRLLVL.

The genes are TRBV6-5 and TRBJ2-7; a possible D gene is TRBD2 (6 bases). The CDR3 is made up of 14 amino acids. From germline, CDR1 is MNHEY and CDR2 SVGAGI. V lost 6 bases and J 3 bases, leaving 15 bases between the germline ends. This CDR3 is CASSASGLLYEQYF. The CDR3, as DNA: TGTGCCAGCAGCGCGTCGGGACTTCTCTACGAGCAGTACTTC.

The rearrangement joins TRBV28 to TRBJ2-3, with D maybe TRBD2 (6 bases). V gave up 6 bases and J gave up 0 bases, with 16 bases separating them. The CDR3 sequence is 16 residues long. Germline V gene data show CDR1 as MDHEN and CDR2 as SYDVKM. The DNA for the CDR3 is TGTGCCAGCAGCCCGACTAGGTCTACTAGCACAGATACGCAGTATTTT. Translating gives CASSPTRSTSTDTQYF.

This clone was recorded once. This sequence joins TRBV27 and TRBJ2-1, with 11 bases aligning to TRBD2. V was clipped by 6 bases and J by 2 bases; unmatched bases: 0. This CDR3 comprises 14 residues. CDR1 is MNHEY, CDR2 SMNVEV, per germline (reference sequence). CDR3 sequence: CASRLAGAYNEQFF. CDR3 DNA sequence: TGTGCCAGCAGACTAGCGGGAGCCTACAATGAGCAGTTCTTC.

This chain uses TRBV7-7 with TRBJ2-2, with 12 bases fitting TRBD2. This CDR3 has 17 amino acids. Germline lookup yields CDR1 SSHAT and CDR2 FNYEAQ (reference sequence). V lost 4 bases, J lost 1 base, and 4 bases stayed unmatched. In DNA, the CDR3 is TGTGCCAGCAGCTCGACTAGCGGGAGTATGAACACCGGGGAGCTGTTTTTT. Amino acids: CASSSTSGSMNTGELFF. Full variable domain (rest looked up from reference TRBV7-7 and TRBJ2-2): GAGVSQSPRYKVTKRGQDVTLRCDPISSHATLYWYQQALGQGPEFLTYFNYEAQPDKSGLPSDRFSAERPEGSISTLTIQRTEQRDSAMYRCASSSTSGSMNTGELFFGEGSRLTVL.

This clone came up once. The chain carries TRBV1 and TRBJ2-3; TRBD1, the table's D call, was not compared with the DNA. TRBV1 is shown as a pseudogene. The CDR3 consists of 23 residues. The CDR3 reads CTSSQERFSYTGTGGEDTDTQYF. The CDR3 DNA reads as TGCACCAGCAGCCAAGAACGCTTTTCATATACCGGGACAGGGGGCGAGGACACAGATACGCAGTATTTT.

The chain joins TRBV7-2 to TRBJ2-2; TRBD1 matches at 8 bases. The CDR3 has 15 amino acids. CDR1 and CDR2 from the germline V gene are SGHTA and FQGNSA. Trimming cost V 1 base and J 4 bases; bases outside gene matches: 2. CDR3 loop: CASSLGGTGTGELFF. CDR3 in DNA: TGTGCCAGCAGCTTAGGAGGGACAGGCACCGGGGAGCTGTTTTTT.

V is TRBV2 and J is TRBJ2-7, with D uncertain. The CDR3 length is 13 residues. V shed 4 bases and J shed 3 bases, with 10 bases lying between them. CDR1 and CDR2 from the germline V gene are SNHLY and FYNNEI. The CDR3 is CASSVATGYEQYF. As DNA, the CDR3 is TGTGCCAGCAGTGTAGCTACCGGCTACGAGCAGTACTTC.

The rearrangement uses TRBV10-2 and TRBJ1-2, with a tentative D call TRBD1 (5 bases). CDR1 WSHSY and CDR2 SAAADI come from the germline V gene. The CDR3 runs to 13 residues. V was pared by 2 bases and J by 10 bases, with 14 bases between. The CDR3, as DNA: TGCGCCAGCAGTGAGACCAGGGCCTTCGACTACACCTTC. Translation gives CASSETRAFDYTF.

The V gene is TRBV25-1, the J gene TRBJ2-2; D is possibly TRBD2 (5 bases). V was trimmed by 2 bases and J by 4 bases, leaving 14 bases between them. This CDR3 is 16 amino acids long. Germline V lookup: CDR1 MGHDK, CDR2 SYGVNS. The CDR3: CASSERIIGSTGELFF. CDR3 bases: TGTGCCAGCAGTGAAAGGATAATAGGGAGCACCGGGGAGCTGTTTTTT.

The chain is built from TRBV6-5 and TRBJ1-6; 11 bases fit TRBD1. Germline values: CDR1 MNHEY, CDR2 SVGAGI. V lost 8 bases to trimming and J lost 7 bases; unmatched junction nucleotides: 1. This CDR3 has 13 amino acids. CDR3 sequence reads: CASRTGGNSPLHF. DNA for the CDR3: TGTGCCAGCCGGACAGGGGGCAATTCACCCCTCCACTTT.

This sequence joins TRBV5-6 and TRBJ1-5, with 7 positions matching TRBD1. There are 16 residues in the CDR3. Germline CDR1 is SGHDT and CDR2 is YYEEEE. V shed 1 base, J shed 4 bases, and the junction held 8 bases outside the gene matches. DNA for the CDR3: TGTGCCAGCAGCTTGTTTTTCGGGACAGAAAATCAGCCCCAGCATTTT. Amino acids: CASSLFFGTENQPQHF.